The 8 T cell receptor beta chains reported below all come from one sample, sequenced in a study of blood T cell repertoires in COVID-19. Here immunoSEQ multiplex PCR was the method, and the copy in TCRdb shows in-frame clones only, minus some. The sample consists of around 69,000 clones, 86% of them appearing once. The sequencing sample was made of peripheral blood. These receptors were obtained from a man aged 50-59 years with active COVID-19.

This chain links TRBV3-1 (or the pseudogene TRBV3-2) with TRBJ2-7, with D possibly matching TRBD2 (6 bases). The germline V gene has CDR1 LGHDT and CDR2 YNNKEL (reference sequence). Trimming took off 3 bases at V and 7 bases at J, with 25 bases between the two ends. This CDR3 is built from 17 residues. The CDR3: CASSHIWGGHGPGEQYF. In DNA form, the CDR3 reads TGTGCCAGCAGCCACATATGGGGAGGACACGGCCCGGGAGAGCAGTACTTC.

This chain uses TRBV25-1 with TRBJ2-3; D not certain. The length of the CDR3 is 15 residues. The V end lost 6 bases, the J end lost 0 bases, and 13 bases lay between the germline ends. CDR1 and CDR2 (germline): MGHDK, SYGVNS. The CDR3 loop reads CASRTDWPSTDTQYF. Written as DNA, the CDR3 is TGTGCCAGCAGGACCGACTGGCCTAGCACAGATACGCAGTATTTT.

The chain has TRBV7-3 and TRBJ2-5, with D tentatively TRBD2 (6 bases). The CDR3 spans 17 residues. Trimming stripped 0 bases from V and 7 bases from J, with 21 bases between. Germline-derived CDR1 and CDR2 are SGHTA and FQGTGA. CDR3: CASSLTGSAGGLGTQYF. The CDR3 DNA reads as TGTGCCAGCAGCTTAACCGGTTCGGCCGGGGGATTAGGGACCCAGTACTTC.

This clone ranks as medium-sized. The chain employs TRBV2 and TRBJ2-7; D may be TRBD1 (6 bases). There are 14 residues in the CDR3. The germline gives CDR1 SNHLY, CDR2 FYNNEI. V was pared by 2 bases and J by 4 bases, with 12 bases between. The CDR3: CASSEQGQGYEQYV. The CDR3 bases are TGTGCCAGCAGTGAACAGGGGCAGGGATACGAGCAGTACGTC.

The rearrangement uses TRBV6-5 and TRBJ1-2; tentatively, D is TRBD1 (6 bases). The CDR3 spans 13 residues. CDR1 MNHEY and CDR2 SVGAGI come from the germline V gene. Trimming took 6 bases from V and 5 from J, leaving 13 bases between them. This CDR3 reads CASSGQSGYGYTF. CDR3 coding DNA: TGTGCCAGCAGCGGACAGTCCGGGTATGGCTACACCTTC.

The CDR3 DNA sequence: TGTGCCAGTAATCCAGGCAGGGGTTATGGCTACACCTTC. As protein: CASNPGRGYGYTF. The genes are TRBV19 and TRBJ1-2; the D gene is possibly TRBD1 (6 bases). The CDR3 runs 13 residues. The V end lost 7 bases, the J end lost 5 bases, and 14 bases lay between the germline ends. Germline-derived CDR1 and CDR2 are LNHDA and SQIVND (reference sequence).

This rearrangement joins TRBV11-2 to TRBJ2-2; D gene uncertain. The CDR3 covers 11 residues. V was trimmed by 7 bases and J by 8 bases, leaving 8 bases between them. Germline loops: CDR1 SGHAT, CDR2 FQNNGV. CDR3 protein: CASITNGELFF. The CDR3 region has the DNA TGTGCCAGCATCACAAATGGGGAGCTGTTTTTT.

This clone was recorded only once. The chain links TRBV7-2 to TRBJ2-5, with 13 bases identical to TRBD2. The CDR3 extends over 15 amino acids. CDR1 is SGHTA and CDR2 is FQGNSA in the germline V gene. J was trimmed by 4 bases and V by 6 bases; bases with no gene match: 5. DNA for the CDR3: TGTGCCAGCAGACCAACTAGCGGGGGGGGAGAGACCCAGTACTTC. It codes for CASRPTSGGGETQYF.